This T cell receptor beta chain was sequenced during a study of blood T cell repertoires in COVID-19. For the study at large: The United States, Italy and Spain supplied acute and convalescent COVID-19 samples. The analysed material was cDNA or gDNA that came from T cells, B-cell-depleted T cells, or PBMCs.

Original data processing: From reference gene primer amplification, estimates of nucleated cell counts were derived. The method was immunoSEQ multiplex PCR; TCRdb's version includes in-frame clones alone and lacks a portion of them. V and J calls plus clone size are reproduced from that table; the DNA served to infer D and trimming. This sample has 140,000 or so clones, with over 65% found just once. Trimming at V came to 4 bases and at J to 4 bases, leaving 11 bases not matched to a gene. CDR3 length equals 17 residues. Per germline, CDR1 MNHEY and CDR2 SMNVEV (reference sequence). Sequencing used peripheral blood. The chain joins TRBV27 to TRBJ2-5, with 11 nucleotides matching TRBD2. The TCR was taken from a human donor in a cohort sampled during active COVID-19. CDR3: CASSSRTSGRAGETQYF. The CDR3 nucleotides are TGTGCCAGCAGTTCACGAACTAGCGGGAGAGCCGGAGAGACCCAGTACTTC.